Below, 12 T cell receptor beta chains from the same sample are listed, as sequenced in a study of T cell responses to AZD1222 COVID-19 vaccine. Sequenced by immunoSEQ multiplex PCR; TCRdb stores in-frame clones only, minus some. Counted here are over 60,000 clones, more than 70% occurring once; the ten biggest clones make up 4.5% to 5%. The sample in question was peripheral blood, obtained 28 days after the second dose of the MenACWY control vaccine. These receptors were obtained from an adult who received the MenACWY meningococcal vaccine as a control.

The chain couples TRBV19 to TRBJ2-7, with unresolved D. Germline CDR1 and CDR2: LNHDA and SQIVND (reference sequence). Trimming took off 1 base at V and 0 bases at J, with 10 bases between the two ends. The CDR3 spans 15 residues. Written as DNA, the CDR3 is TGTGCCAGTAGTATAGCCTTCTTGGGCTCCTACGAGCAGTACTTC. Its protein is CASSIAFLGSYEQYF.

V usage is TRBV11-2 and J usage is TRBJ2-3, with D unclear. V lost 2 bases, J lost 4 bases, and 13 bases lay in between. This CDR3 comprises 15 residues. Germline assignment: CDR1 SGHAT and CDR2 FQNNGV. The CDR3 sequence: CASSLSSPEADTQYF. The CDR3 DNA sequence: TGTGCCAGCAGCTTATCTTCCCCAGAGGCAGATACGCAGTATTTT.

This rearrangement joins TRBV5-1 to TRBJ2-2; the D call may be TRBD1 or TRBD2 (6 bases each). With 3 bases removed from V and 6 bases from J, the gap between germline ends came to 15 bases. Germline V CDR1 and CDR2: SGHRS, YFSETQ. The length of the CDR3 is 15 residues. CDR3 sequence (DNA): TGCGCCAGCAGCTCGGAGGGGGGCGAGGCCGGGGAGCTGTTTTTT. Residues: CASSSEGGEAGELFF.

The rearrangement joins TRBV10-3 to TRBJ1-2, with a weak D call TRBD1 (5 bases). CDR3 length: 10 amino acids. The germline CDR1 and CDR2 sequences are ENHRY and SYGVKD. The CDR3 coding sequence is TGTGGCCCCGGGGGGGATGGCTACACCTTC. It translates to CGPGGDGYTF.

This clone was seen a handful of times. This chain uses TRBV30 with TRBJ2-1; D possibly corresponds to TRBD1 (5 bases). The V end was cut by 3 bases, the J end by 4 bases, with 10 bases between. CDR1 is GTSNPN, CDR2 SVGIG, per germline (reference sequence). This CDR3 region has 13 residues. DNA for the CDR3: TGTGCCTGGAGGAAGGGGCCATACAATGAGCAGTTCTTC. This translates into CAWRKGPYNEQFF.

The V and J genes are TRBV9 and TRBJ2-3; the D gene is possibly TRBD1 (5 bases). Trimming took 2 bases from V and 2 from J, leaving 18 bases between them. The germline V gene has CDR1 SGDLS and CDR2 YYNGEE. The CDR3 consists of 17 residues. DNA of the CDR3: TGTGCCAGCAGCGTTCCGCTTACAGGACCTATCACAGATACGCAGTATTTT. This encodes CASSVPLTGPITDTQYF.

CDR3 nucleotide sequence: TGTGCCAGCAGCCTTGACAGGGACTCTGGAAACACCATATATTTT. This sequence encodes CASSLDRDSGNTIYF. The genes are TRBV9 and TRBJ1-3, with 7 bases that match TRBD1. This CDR3 comprises 15 residues. Germline CDR1 SGDLS, CDR2 YYNGEE. V trimming: 4 bases; J trimming: 0 bases; junction bases outside the gene matches: 4.

This chain joins TRBV19 and TRBJ2-7; the D gene is possibly TRBD2 (5 bases). The length of the CDR3 is 14 residues. V gave up 5 bases and J gave up 0 bases, with 11 bases separating them. Germline V gene lookup returns CDR1 LNHDA and CDR2 SQIVND (reference sequence). CDR3 nucleotides: TGTGCCAGTAGTCCCGGGAATCCCTCCTACGAGCAGTACTTC. Translated, it gives CASSPGNPSYEQYF.

The chain uses TRBV28 and TRBJ1-6, with D uncertain. With 1 base removed from V and 3 bases from J, the gap between germline ends came to 7 bases. Germline V gives CDR1 MDHEN, CDR2 SYDVKM. This CDR3 has 15 amino acids. In DNA form, the CDR3 reads TGTGCCAGCAGTTTATCAGGACTCTATAATTCACCCCTCCACTTT. Translation: CASSLSGLYNSPLHF.

This chain uses TRBV11-3 with TRBJ2-3; tentative D call: TRBD1 (5 bases). Trimming took 8 bases from V and 2 from J, leaving 17 bases between them. This CDR3 is 15 amino acids long. The germline V gene encodes CDR1 SGHNT and CDR2 YENEEA. Here the CDR3 reads CASSSRAGPTDTQYF. The CDR3 nucleotides read TGTGCCAGCTCCTCTCGGGCAGGGCCCACAGATACGCAGTATTTT.

This clone was seen only once. The chain is built from TRBV13 and TRBJ2-7; 9 bases line up with TRBD1. The CDR3 is made up of 15 amino acids. J gave up 0 bases and V 4 bases, and 4 bases lay outside the gene matches. From germline, CDR1 is PRHDT and CDR2 FYEKMQ (reference sequence). In DNA form, the CDR3 reads TGTGCCAGCAGCTGGCCGGGACAGGGCTCCTACGAGCAGTACTTC. Amino acid sequence: CASSWPGQGSYEQYF.

V and J are TRBV19 and TRBJ2-2; D is uncertain. Germline V lookup: CDR1 LNHDA, CDR2 SQIVND (reference sequence). This CDR3 is 11 amino acids long. V shed 6 bases and J shed 6 bases, with 5 bases lying between them. As DNA, the CDR3 is TGTGCCAGTAGGAAAGCCGGGGAGCTGTTTTTT. Its protein is CASRKAGELFF.